Listed below are T cell receptor beta chains from one sample, sequenced in a study of PD-1 blockade in classical Hodgkin lymphoma. Clones were sequenced by immunoSEQ multiplex PCR, and TCRdb holds only the in-frame ones, with some missing. The sample records under 130,000 clones, about 92% being singletons. The sample in question was peripheral blood mononuclear cells (PBMCs), obtained before the fourth cycle of nivolumab. The source of these receptors is a human donor with classical Hodgkin lymphoma. The CDR3 runs from the conserved cysteine through the conserved F or W. The D gene is left open where the match is weak. Some rows mark clone size as missing; the rest say once, few, many or name a class of expanded clone.

>TRBV30|NA|NA|TRBJ2-7
TGTGCCTGGAGTGACCTGTCTCGCTACGAGCAGTACTTC
CAWSDLSRYEQYF
>TRBV11-2|NA|NA|TRBJ2-1
TGTGCCAGCAGCCCAACGGGGTGGCAGTTCTTC
CASSPTGWQFF
>TRBV28|NA|TRBD1|TRBJ1-2
TGTGCCAGCACCAATATAGGGACAGGGGGCACTATAGCTAACTATGGCTACACCTTC
CASTNIGTGGTIANYGYTF
>TRBV4-1|NA|TRBD2|TRBJ2-7
TGCGCCAGCAGCCAGAGAGCGGGAGCCTCCGACGAGCAGTACTTC
CASSQRAGASDEQYF
>TRBV7-2|NA|TRBD1|TRBJ1-2
TGTGCCAGCAGCTATCACAGGGGCAACTATGGCTACACCTTC
CASSYHRGNYGYTF
>TRBV2|NA|NA|TRBJ2-3
TGTGCCAGCGGAGCAGAAGGACAGCCAACAGATACGCAGTATTTT
CASGAEGQPTDTQYF
>TRBV19|NA|TRBD1|TRBJ1-3
TGTGCCAGTAGCCCTGGACAGGGGAGAGGAAACACCATATATTTT
CASSPGQGRGNTIYF
>TRBV19|NA|NA|TRBJ1-2
TGTGCCAGTAATACAGGGTTCTATGGCTACACCTTC
CASNTGFYGYTF
>TRBV7-8|NA|NA|TRBJ2-7
TGTGCCAGCAGCCCTGCCGGCGGGACTTTGAGCTCCGAGCAGTACTTC
CASSPAGGTLSSEQYF
>TRBV11-3|NA|NA|TRBJ2-3
TGTGCCAGCAGCCCTGGGACCACAGATACGCAGTATTTT
CASSPGTTDTQYF
>TRBV7-9|once|NA|TRBJ1-4
TGTGCCAGCAGCTTAGAGGCAGGGCCTAATGAAAAACTGTTTTTT
CASSLEAGPNEKLFF
>TRBV13|NA|NA|TRBJ2-7
TGTGCCAGCAGCTTGGATTCTGCAGAGCAGTACTTC
CASSLDSAEQYF
>TRBV5-5|NA|NA|TRBJ1-3
TGTGCCAGCAGCTTAGACACCAACTCTGGAAACACCATATATTTT
CASSLDTNSGNTIYF
>TRBV19|NA|NA|TRBJ1-4
TGTGCCAGTAAAGAAGACGGTCGGAGGAGTGAAAAACTGTTTTTT
CASKEDGRRSEKLFF
>TRBV15|NA|TRBD2|TRBJ2-7
TGTGCCACCAGCCGCGCGCGGGGGGCCTACGAGCAGTACTTC
CATSRARGAYEQYF
>TRBV6-6|once|NA|TRBJ2-7
TGTGCCAGCAACCGGGCCTCTTCCTACGAGCAGTACTTC
CASNRASSYEQYF
>TRBV10-3|NA|NA|TRBJ2-7
TGTGCCATCAGTGCGGGCGAAAAGGGGCAGTACTTC
CAISAGEKGQYF
>TRBV7-6|NA|NA|TRBJ2-3
TGTGCCAGCAGCTTAGTGGGGGGCGAGGGAGCAGATACGCAGTATTTT
CASSLVGGEGADTQYF
>TRBV28|once|NA|TRBJ1-5
TGTGCCAGCAGTTTCGTCCAGGCAGATAATCAGCCCCAGCATTTT
CASSFVQADNQPQHF
>TRBV19|once|NA|TRBJ2-7
TGTGCCAGTAGTCGGTCCTCGGCCTACCTCAACGAGCAGTACTTC
CASSRSSAYLNEQYF
>TRBV5-6|once|NA|TRBJ1-5
TGTGCCAGCAGCTTAGAGGGAGGGTTGCGCAATCAGCCCCAGCATTTT
CASSLEGGLRNQPQHF
>TRBV4-1|NA|TRBD1|TRBJ2-7
TGCGCCAGCAGCCAAGATCAATGGGACAGGGCCAGGTACGAGCAGTACTTC
CASSQDQWDRARYEQYF
>TRBV15|NA|TRBD2|TRBJ2-1
TGTGCCACCAGCAGAGAGGGACTAGCGGGAGATGAGCAGTTCTTC
CATSREGLAGDEQFF
>TRBV28|NA|TRBD1|TRBJ1-2
TGTGCCAGCCAGGGGACAGACTATGGCTACACCTTC
CASQGTDYGYTF
>TRBV19|NA|NA|TRBJ2-7
TGTGCCAGTAGTATAGGCCCCGGCAGGCAGTCCTACGAGCAGTACTTC
CASSIGPGRQSYEQYF
>TRBV6-4|NA|NA|TRBJ2-6
TGTGCCAGCAGAGGGGATCAGGGGGCCAACGTCCTGACTTTC
CASRGDQGANVLTF
>TRBV19|NA|TRBD1|TRBJ2-7
TGTGCCAGTAGCCCCGGGACAGACTACGAGCAGTACTTC
CASSPGTDYEQYF
>TRBV5-1|NA|TRBD2|TRBJ2-5
TGCGCCAGCAGCTTGGCGGGAGGCCAGCAGACCCAGTACTTC
CASSLAGGQQTQYF
>TRBV28|NA|NA|TRBJ2-7
TGTGCCAGCAGCTATCGCTGGAGCTCCTACGAGCAGTACTTC
CASSYRWSSYEQYF
>TRBV19|NA|NA|TRBJ2-6
TGTGCCAGCCAGGGGGGGGCCAACGTCCTGACTTTC
CASQGGANVLTF
>TRBV16|NA|TRBD1|TRBJ1-2
TGTGCCAGCAGCCAATCAATGGGGACAGGGGGCGAGGGCTACACCTTC
CASSQSMGTGGEGYTF
>TRBV7-2|NA|NA|TRBJ2-7
TGTGCCAGCAGCTTAGCGCGGGGGCTAGGGATCTACGAGCAGTACTTC
CASSLARGLGIYEQYF
>TRBV19|NA|NA|TRBJ2-7
TGTGCCAGTAGCCCGAGCGGAGGGCCCTCCTACGAGCAGTACTTC
CASSPSGGPSYEQYF
>TRBV5-6|NA|TRBD1|TRBJ1-4
TGTGCCAGCAGCGTCCGGCGGACAGGGGTATCTTTTGATCATGAAAAACTGTTTTTT
CASSVRRTGVSFDHEKLFF
>TRBV7-2|NA|NA|TRBJ2-6
TGTGCCAGCAGCCCCTGGTGGGGGTCTGGGGCCAACGTCCTGACTTTC
CASSPWWGSGANVLTF
>TRBV4-1|NA|NA|TRBJ2-7
TGCGCCAGCAGCCAAGAGGACAGCCTGAACTACGAGCAGTACTTC
CASSQEDSLNYEQYF
>TRBV6-6|NA|NA|TRBJ1-4
TGTGCCAGCAGTTACAGGGTTAATGAAAAACTGTTTTTT
CASSYRVNEKLFF
>TRBV2|NA|NA|TRBJ2-7
TGTGCCAGCAGTGCCAAATACGAGCAGTACTTC
CASSAKYEQYF
>TRBV11-2|NA|TRBD2|TRBJ2-1
TGTGCCAGCAGTTGGACTAGCGCTGATGAGCAGTTCTTC
CASSWTSADEQFF
>TRBV5-1|NA|NA|TRBJ2-1
TGCGCCAGCAGCTTAACCGGGACCGCCGGGGAAGAGCAGTTCTTC
CASSLTGTAGEEQFF
>TRBV7-9|NA|NA|TRBJ1-2
TGTGCCAGCAGCTTAGCGTACGGGGATGGCTACACCTTC
CASSLAYGDGYTF
>TRBV19|NA|NA|TRBJ2-3
TGTGCCAGCTCCCCCCGCCAGACAGATACGCAGTATTTT
CASSPRQTDTQYF
>TRBV11-2|NA|NA|TRBJ2-7
TGTGCCAGCAGCTTAGAACCCTACAGAACCTACGAGCAGTACTTC
CASSLEPYRTYEQYF
>TRBV10-3|NA|NA|TRBJ1-1
TGTGCCATCAGTGAGTCTAACACTGAAGCTTTCTTT
CAISESNTEAFF
>TRBV9|NA|NA|TRBJ2-2
TGTGCCAGCAGCGTGGGGTCCCTTCTGTCGGAGCTGTTTTTT
CASSVGSLLSELFF